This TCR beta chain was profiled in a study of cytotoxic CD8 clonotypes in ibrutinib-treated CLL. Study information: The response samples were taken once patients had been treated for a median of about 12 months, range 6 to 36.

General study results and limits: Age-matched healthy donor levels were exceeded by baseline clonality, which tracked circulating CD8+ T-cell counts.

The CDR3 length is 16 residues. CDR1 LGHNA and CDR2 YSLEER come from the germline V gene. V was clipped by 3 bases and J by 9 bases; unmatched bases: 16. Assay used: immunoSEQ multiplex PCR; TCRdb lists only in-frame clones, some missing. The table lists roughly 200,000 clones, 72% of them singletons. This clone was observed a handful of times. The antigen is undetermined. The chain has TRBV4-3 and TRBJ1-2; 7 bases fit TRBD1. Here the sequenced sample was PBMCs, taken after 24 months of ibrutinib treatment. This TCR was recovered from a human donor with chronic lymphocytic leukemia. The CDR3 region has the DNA TGCGCCAGCAGCCACTCCCTAGCGGCAGGGGGTGTTAGCTACACCTTC. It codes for CASSHSLAAGGVSYTF.